This is a list of T cell receptor beta chains from one sample in a study of cytomegalovirus exposure and HLA in healthy donors. Method: immunoSEQ multiplex PCR; TCRdb's copy keeps in-frame clones and lacks some. The sample has some 82,000 clones; the top ten hold around 1.1%. Sample: PBMCs. The origin of the receptors is a woman aged 30 to 39 in good health and CMV-seronegative. Both conserved end residues are part of each CDR3. D genes are given only for firm matches.

V gene	D gene	CDR3 length	J gene	CDR3 DNA	CDR3 protein
TRBV29-1	TRBD2	14	TRBJ2-3	TGCAGCGTTGGGGGGGGGAGTGGAACAGATACGCAGTATTTT	CSVGGGSGTDTQYF
TRBV5-1	.	13	TRBJ1-2	TGCGCCAGCAGCTCACAGGGAAACTATGGCTACACCTTC	CASSSQGNYGYTF
TRBV9	.	15	TRBJ2-7	TGTGCCAGCAGCCCCCCGGCAATACTAATCTACGAGCAGTACTTC	CASSPPAILIYEQYF
TRBV4-1	.	17	TRBJ2-6	TGCGCCAGCAGCCAGCGCTTCGGGTCCTCTGGGGCCAACGTCCTGACTTTC	CASSQRFGSSGANVLTF
TRBV21-1	.	14	TRBJ2-7	TGTGCCAGCAGCAAAAGACACCTGACCTACGAGCAGTACTTC	CASSKRHLTYEQYF
TRBV15	.	16	TRBJ2-7	TGTGCCACCAGCAGAGATCTGACAGGAAAAGGCTACGAGCAGTACTTC	CATSRDLTGKGYEQYF
TRBV19	TRBD1	15	TRBJ2-1	TGTGCCAGTAGTGTGGACAGGGGATCCTTCGATGAGCAGTTCTTC	CASSVDRGSFDEQFF
TRBV28	TRBD2	16	TRBJ2-7	TGTGCCAGCAGTTTCTCTAGCGGGGGGGGTGTCCACGAGCAGTACTTC	CASSFSSGGGVHEQYF
TRBV11-2	TRBD1	15	TRBJ2-1	TGTGCCAGCAGCCCCCGGACAGGGGCGGGCAATGAGCAGTTCTTC	CASSPRTGAGNEQFF
TRBV20-1	.	11	TRBJ1-1	TGCAGTGCTAGCCGAGCCAGGGAAGCTTTCTTT	CSASRAREAFF
TRBV30	.	13	TRBJ1-1	TGTGCCTGGAGTCCCCAGGGTAGAACTGAGGCTTTCTTT	CAWSPQGRTEAFF
TRBV5-1	TRBD2	17	TRBJ2-3	TGCGCCAGCAGCCTACGCGGGGGAAGCTTAAGCACAGATACGCAGTATTTT	CASSLRGGSLSTDTQYF
TRBV4-1	.	14	TRBJ2-3	TGCGCCAGCAGCCTAGCGGTTGGCACAGATACGCAGTATTTT	CASSLAVGTDTQYF